Following are 9 T cell receptor beta chains from one sample sequenced in a study of OX40 agonist ivuxolimab in advanced cancers. Method: immunoSEQ multiplex PCR; TCRdb's copy keeps in-frame clones and lacks some. Of tens of thousands of clones in the sample, roughly 78% were seen once. The source was CD4+ or CD8+ T cells sorted from blood, collected in a trial of the OX40 agonist ivuxolimab. These receptors were obtained from an adult with an advanced solid tumor such as melanoma, head and neck, liver or kidney cancer.

This clone has at least ten counts. The gene calls are TRBV6-6 and TRBJ2-7; unclear D gene. CDR1 is MNHNY, CDR2 SVGAGI, per germline (reference sequence). CDR3 length: 13 residues. Trimming shortened V by 4 bases and J by 6 bases, and 13 bases separated the two germline ends. CDR3 sequence reads: CASSWVNLREQYF. The CDR3 nucleotides read TGTGCCAGCAGTTGGGTGAACTTACGCGAGCAGTACTTC.

The chain has TRBV9 and TRBJ2-7, with no clear D. CDR3 length equals 14 residues. Trimming stripped 0 bases from V and 2 bases from J, with 9 bases between. CDR1 SGDLS and CDR2 YYNGEE come from the germline V gene. CDR3 sequence reads: CASSVDADAYEQYF. CDR3 coding DNA: TGTGCCAGCAGCGTAGATGCGGATGCCTACGAGCAGTACTTC. The full variable domain, its missing parts supplied by reference TRBV9 and TRBJ2-7, is DSGVTQTPKHLITATGQRVTLRCSPRSGDLSVYWYQQSLDQGLQFLIQYYNGEERAKGNILERFSAQQFPDLHSELNLSSLELGDSALYFCASSVDADAYEQYFGPGTRLTVT.

The chain is built from TRBV27 and TRBJ2-7; D assignment may be TRBD1 or TRBD2 (5 bases each). The germline CDR1 and CDR2 sequences are MNHEY and SMNVEV (reference sequence). CDR3 size: 14 residues. Trimming removed 2 bases at V and 2 bases at J, with 10 bases between. CDR3 coding DNA: TGTGCCAGCAGTTTAACCGGGACCCCCTACGAGCAGTACTTC. Translation gives CASSLTGTPYEQYF.

This clone was counted between two and nine times. The chain is built from TRBV28 and TRBJ2-1; no clear D gene. This CDR3 comprises 11 residues. Germline CDR1 MDHEN, CDR2 SYDVKM. Trimming stripped 3 bases from V and 10 bases from J, with 7 bases between. Here the CDR3 reads CASSFGPEQFF. The CDR3 nucleotides read TGTGCCAGCAGTTTTGGTCCGGAGCAGTTCTTC.

CDR3 DNA: TGTGCCAGCACAGGGATGAATTCACCCCTCCACTTT. It codes for CASTGMNSPLHF. J is TRBJ1-6 and V is TRBV6-5, with D tentatively TRBD1 (5 bases). V shed 7 bases and J shed 7 bases, with 8 bases lying between them. The germline CDR1 and CDR2 sequences are MNHEY and SVGAGI. The CDR3 runs 12 residues.

This chain joins TRBV9 and TRBJ2-1; TRBD2 is a possible D gene (6 bases). The CDR3 runs 11 residues. Trimming took 4 bases from V and 10 from J, leaving 9 bases between them. Germline-derived CDR1 and CDR2 are SGDLS and YYNGEE. CDR3 protein: CASSPGGEQFF. CDR3 sequence (DNA): TGTGCCAGCAGCCCTGGGGGGGAGCAGTTCTTC. Filled out from reference TRBV9 and TRBJ2-1, the complete variable domain reads DSGVTQTPKHLITATGQRVTLRCSPRSGDLSVYWYQQSLDQGLQFLIQYYNGEERAKGNILERFSAQQFPDLHSELNLSSLELGDSALYFCASSPGGEQFFGPGTRLTVL.

V usage is TRBV27 and J usage is TRBJ2-3; 7 nucleotides align to TRBD2. CDR1 is MNHEY, CDR2 SMNVEV, per germline (reference sequence). The CDR3 has 15 amino acids. V was clipped by 2 bases and J by 4 bases; unmatched bases: 6. The CDR3 nucleotides are TGTGCCAGCAGTTTAAAGCGGGGACGGTCAGATACGCAGTATTTT. Amino acid sequence: CASSLKRGRSDTQYF.

About this clone: Germline and junction disagree at one end, which may indicate a read error. V is TRBV9 and J is TRBJ2-7; 7 nucleotides align to TRBD1. This CDR3 contains 16 residues. CDR1 SGDLS and CDR2 YYNGEE come from the germline V gene. The CDR3 nucleotides read TGTGCCAGCAGCGTAGGGGACAGTTCTTATAATTCACCCCTCCACTTC. It codes for CASSVGDSSYNSPLHF. Variable domain in full (rest from reference TRBV9 and TRBJ2-7): DSGVTQTPKHLITATGQRVTLRCSPRSGDLSVYWYQQSLDQGLQFLIQYYNGEERAKGNILERFSAQQFPDLHSELNLSSLELGDSALYFCASSVGDSSYNSPLHFGPGTRLTVT.

The chain uses TRBV9 and TRBJ2-1; the D is unclear. CDR1 and CDR2 (germline): SGDLS, YYNGEE. The CDR3 contains 13 residues. V was cut by 0 bases and J by 6 bases, with 7 bases left in between. The CDR3 nucleotides read TGTGCCAGCAGCGTAGGGAGCCCCAATGAGCAGTTCTTC. It translates to CASSVGSPNEQFF.